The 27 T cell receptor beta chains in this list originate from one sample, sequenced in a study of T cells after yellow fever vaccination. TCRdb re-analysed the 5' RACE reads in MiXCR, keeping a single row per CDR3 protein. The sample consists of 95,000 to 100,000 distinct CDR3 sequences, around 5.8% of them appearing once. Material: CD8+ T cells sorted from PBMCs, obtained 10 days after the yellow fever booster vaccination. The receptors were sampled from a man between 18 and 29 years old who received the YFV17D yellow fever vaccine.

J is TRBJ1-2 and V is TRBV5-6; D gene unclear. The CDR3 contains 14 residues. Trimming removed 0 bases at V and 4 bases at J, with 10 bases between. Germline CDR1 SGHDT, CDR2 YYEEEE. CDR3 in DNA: TGTGCCAGCAGCTTGGGGGCGAGTCCCTATGGCTACACCTTC. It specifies CASSLGASPYGYTF.

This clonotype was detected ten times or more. CDR3: CSASLPDPETQYF. In nucleotides, the CDR3 is TGCAGTGCTAGTCTTCCAGATCCGGAGACCCAGTACTTC. The chain links TRBV20-1 to TRBJ2-5; D unresolved. This CDR3 region has 13 residues. The germline gives CDR1 DFQATT, CDR2 SNEGSKA (reference sequence). V shed 3 bases and J shed 5 bases, with 13 bases lying between them.

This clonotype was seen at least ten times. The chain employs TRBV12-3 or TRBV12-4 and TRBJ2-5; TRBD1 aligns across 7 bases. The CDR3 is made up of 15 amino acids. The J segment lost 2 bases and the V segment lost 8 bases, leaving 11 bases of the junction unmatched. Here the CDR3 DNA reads TGTGCCAGCCGACCCTCCGGACAGGAGCAAGAGACCCAGTACTTC. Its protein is CASRPSGQEQETQYF.

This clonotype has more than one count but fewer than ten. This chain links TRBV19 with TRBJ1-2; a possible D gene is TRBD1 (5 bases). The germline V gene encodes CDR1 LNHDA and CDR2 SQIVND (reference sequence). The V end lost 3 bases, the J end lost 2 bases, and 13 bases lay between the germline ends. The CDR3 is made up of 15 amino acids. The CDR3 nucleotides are TGTGCCAGTAGTATTCCGGAGAGGGGCAACTATGGCTACACCTTC. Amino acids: CASSIPERGNYGYTF.

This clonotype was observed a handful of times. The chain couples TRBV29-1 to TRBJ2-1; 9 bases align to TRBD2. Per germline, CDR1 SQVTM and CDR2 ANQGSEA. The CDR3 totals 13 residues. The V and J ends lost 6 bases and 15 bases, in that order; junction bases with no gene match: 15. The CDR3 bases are TGCAGCGTGGAACTTGCGGGGGGGCGGTTGAGGTTCTTC. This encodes CSVELAGGRLRFF.

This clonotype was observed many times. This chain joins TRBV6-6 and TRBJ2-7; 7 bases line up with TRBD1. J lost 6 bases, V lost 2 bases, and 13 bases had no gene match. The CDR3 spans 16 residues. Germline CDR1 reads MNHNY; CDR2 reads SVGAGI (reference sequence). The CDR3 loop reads CASSYVPNKQGSEQYV. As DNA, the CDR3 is TGTGCCAGCAGTTACGTCCCGAATAAACAGGGGTCCGAGCAGTACGTC.

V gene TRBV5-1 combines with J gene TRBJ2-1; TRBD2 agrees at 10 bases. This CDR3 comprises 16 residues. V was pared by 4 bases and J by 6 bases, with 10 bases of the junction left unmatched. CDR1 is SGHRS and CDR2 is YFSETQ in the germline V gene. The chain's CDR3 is CASSANGLAVANEQFF. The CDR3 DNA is TGCGCCAGCAGCGCCAATGGACTAGCGGTCGCCAATGAGCAGTTCTTC.

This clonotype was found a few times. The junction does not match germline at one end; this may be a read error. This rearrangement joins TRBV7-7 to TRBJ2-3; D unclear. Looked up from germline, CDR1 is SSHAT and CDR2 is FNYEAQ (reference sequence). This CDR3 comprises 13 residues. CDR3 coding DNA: TGTGCTAGCAGCCAGGACCGCACAGATACGCAGTATTTT. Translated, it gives CASSQDRTDTQYF.

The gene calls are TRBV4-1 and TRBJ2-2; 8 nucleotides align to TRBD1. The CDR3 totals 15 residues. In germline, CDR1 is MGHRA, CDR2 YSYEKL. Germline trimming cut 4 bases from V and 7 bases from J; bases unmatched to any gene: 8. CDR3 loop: CASSRARGLVGELFF. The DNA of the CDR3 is TGCGCCAGCAGCCGGGCCAGGGGGCTCGTCGGGGAGCTGTTTTTT.

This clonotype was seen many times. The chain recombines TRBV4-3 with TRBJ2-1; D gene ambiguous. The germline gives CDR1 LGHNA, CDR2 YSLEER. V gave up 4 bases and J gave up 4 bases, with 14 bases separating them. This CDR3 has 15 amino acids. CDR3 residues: CASSLTQLPYNEQFF. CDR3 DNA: TGCGCCAGCAGCCTCACGCAGCTGCCGTACAATGAGCAGTTCTTC.

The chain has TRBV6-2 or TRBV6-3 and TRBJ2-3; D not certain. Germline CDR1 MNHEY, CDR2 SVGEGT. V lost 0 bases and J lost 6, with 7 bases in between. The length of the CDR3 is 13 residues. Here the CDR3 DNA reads TGTGCCAGCAGTTACTCTGGGGTTGATACGCAGTATTTT. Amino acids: CASSYSGVDTQYF.

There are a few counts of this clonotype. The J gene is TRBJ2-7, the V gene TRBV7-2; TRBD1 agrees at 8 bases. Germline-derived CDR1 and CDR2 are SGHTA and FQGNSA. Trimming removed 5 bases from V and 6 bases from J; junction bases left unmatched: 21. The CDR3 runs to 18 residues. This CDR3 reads CASSPGLQGAWPLAEQYF. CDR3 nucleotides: TGTGCCAGCAGCCCAGGCCTCCAGGGGGCCTGGCCCCTTGCCGAGCAGTACTTC.

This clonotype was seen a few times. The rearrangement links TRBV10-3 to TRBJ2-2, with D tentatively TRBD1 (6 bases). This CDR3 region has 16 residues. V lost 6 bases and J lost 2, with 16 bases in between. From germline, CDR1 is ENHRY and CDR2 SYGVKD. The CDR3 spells CAIRSLRDNNTGELFF. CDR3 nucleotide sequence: TGTGCCATCAGATCCCTCCGGGACAATAACACCGGGGAGCTGTTTTTT.

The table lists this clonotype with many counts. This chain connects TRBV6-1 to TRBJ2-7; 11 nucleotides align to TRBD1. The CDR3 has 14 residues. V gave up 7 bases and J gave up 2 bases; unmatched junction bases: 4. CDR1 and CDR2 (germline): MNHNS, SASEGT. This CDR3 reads CASKGTGGAYEQYF. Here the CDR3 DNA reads TGTGCCAGCAAAGGGACAGGGGGGGCCTACGAGCAGTACTTC.

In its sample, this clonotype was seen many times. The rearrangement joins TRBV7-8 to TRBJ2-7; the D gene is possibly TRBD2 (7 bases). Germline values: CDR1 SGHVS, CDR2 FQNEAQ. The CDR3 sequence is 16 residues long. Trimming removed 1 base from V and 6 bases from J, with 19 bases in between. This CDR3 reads CASSLEGGPLSSEQYF. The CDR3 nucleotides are TGTGCCAGCAGCTTAGAGGGGGGGCCACTTAGCTCCGAGCAGTACTTC.

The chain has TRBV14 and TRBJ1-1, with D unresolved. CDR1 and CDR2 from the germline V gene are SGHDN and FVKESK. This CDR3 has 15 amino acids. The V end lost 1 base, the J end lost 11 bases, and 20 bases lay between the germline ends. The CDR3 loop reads CASSQGGSEFPMAFF. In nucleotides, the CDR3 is TGTGCCAGCAGCCAAGGCGGTAGCGAGTTTCCCATGGCTTTCTTT.

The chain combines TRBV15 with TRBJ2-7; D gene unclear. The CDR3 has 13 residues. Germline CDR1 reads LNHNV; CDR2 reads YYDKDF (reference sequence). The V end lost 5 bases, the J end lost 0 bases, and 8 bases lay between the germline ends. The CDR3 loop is CATSPRSSYEQYF. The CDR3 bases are TGTGCCACCAGCCCCAGGAGCTCCTACGAGCAGTACTTC.

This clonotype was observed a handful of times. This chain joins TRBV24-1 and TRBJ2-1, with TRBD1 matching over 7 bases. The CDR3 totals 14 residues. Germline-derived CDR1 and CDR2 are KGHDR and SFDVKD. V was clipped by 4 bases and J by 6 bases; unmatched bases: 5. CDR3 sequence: CATSDTYRGNEQFF. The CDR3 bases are TGTGCCACCAGTGACACCTACAGGGGCAATGAGCAGTTCTTC.

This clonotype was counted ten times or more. CDR3 DNA: TGTGCCAGCAGTTACGGGACAGGGATGGCTTTTGAGCAGTTCTTC. This translates into CASSYGTGMAFEQFF. The J gene is TRBJ2-1, the V gene TRBV6-5; 9 nucleotides match TRBD1. Germline CDR1 MNHEY, CDR2 SVGAGI. V trimming: 2 bases; J trimming: 9 bases; junction bases outside the gene matches: 8. This CDR3 is 15 amino acids long.

The chain's CDR3 is CSASETGYGYTF. The CDR3 nucleotides read TGCAGTGCTAGTGAGACAGGCTATGGCTACACCTTC. This chain links TRBV20-1 with TRBJ1-2; maybe TRBD1 (6 bases). Looked up from germline, CDR1 is DFQATT and CDR2 is SNEGSKA (reference sequence). Trimming left V 3 bases short and J 4 bases short, with 9 bases between. The CDR3 is made up of 12 amino acids.

As DNA, the CDR3 is TGTGCCAGCAGTTTTCCTATAGGCGGTGGGAGCTCCTACAATGAGCAGTTCTTC. It codes for CASSFPIGGGSSYNEQFF. This chain uses TRBV28 with TRBJ2-1; the D gene is possibly TRBD2 (5 bases). V was shortened by 3 bases and J by 0 bases, with 18 bases between the two germline ends. This CDR3 has 18 residues. The germline gives CDR1 MDHEN, CDR2 SYDVKM.

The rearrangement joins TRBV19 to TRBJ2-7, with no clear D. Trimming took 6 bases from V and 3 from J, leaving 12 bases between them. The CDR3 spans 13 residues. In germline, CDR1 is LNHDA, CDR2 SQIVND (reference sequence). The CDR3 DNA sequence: TGTGCCAGTAGCGTCCGGGCCTTCTACGAGCAGTACTTC. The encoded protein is CASSVRAFYEQYF. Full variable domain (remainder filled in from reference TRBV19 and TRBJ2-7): DGGITQSPKYLFRKEGQNVTLSCEQNLNHDAMYWYRQDPGQGLRLIYYSQIVNDFQKGDIAEGYSVSREKKESFPLTVTSAQKNPTAFYLCASSVRAFYEQYFGPGTRLTVT.

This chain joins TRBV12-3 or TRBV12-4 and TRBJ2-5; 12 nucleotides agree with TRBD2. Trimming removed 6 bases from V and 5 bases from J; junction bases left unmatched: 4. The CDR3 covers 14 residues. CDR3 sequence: CASSPTSGSETQYF. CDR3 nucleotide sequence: TGTGCCAGCAGCCCGACTAGCGGGAGTGAGACCCAGTACTTC.

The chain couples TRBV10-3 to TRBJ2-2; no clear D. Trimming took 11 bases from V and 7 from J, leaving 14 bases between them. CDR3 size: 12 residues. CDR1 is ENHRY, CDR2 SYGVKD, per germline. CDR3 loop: CAVGFGLGELFF. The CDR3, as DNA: TGTGCCGTCGGTTTCGGCCTCGGGGAGCTGTTTTTT.

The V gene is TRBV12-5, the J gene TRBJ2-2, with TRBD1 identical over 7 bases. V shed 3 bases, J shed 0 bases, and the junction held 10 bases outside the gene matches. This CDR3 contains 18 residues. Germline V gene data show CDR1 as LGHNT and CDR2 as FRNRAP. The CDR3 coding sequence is TGTGCTAGTGGTTTTCATTTACCGGACAGGCCGAACACCGGGGAGCTGTTTTTT. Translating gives CASGFHLPDRPNTGELFF. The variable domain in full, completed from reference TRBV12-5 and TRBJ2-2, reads DARVTQTPRHKVTEMGQEVTMRCQPILGHNTVFWYRQTMMQGLELLAYFRNRAPLDDSGMPKDRFSAEMPDATLATLKIQPSEPRDSAVYFCASGFHLPDRPNTGELFFGEGSRLTVL.

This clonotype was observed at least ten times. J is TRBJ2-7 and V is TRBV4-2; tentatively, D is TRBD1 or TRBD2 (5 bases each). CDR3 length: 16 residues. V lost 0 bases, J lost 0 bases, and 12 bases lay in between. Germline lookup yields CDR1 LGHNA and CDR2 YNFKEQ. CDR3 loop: CASSQEEGTHSYEQYF. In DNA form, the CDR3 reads TGTGCCAGCAGCCAAGAGGAAGGGACCCACTCCTACGAGCAGTACTTC.

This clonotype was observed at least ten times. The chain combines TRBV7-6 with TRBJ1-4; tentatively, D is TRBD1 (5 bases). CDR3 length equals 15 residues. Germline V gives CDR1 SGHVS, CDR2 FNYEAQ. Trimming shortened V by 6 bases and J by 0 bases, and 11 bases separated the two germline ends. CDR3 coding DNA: TGTGCCAGCAGGAGCACCAGGGCAACTAATGAAAAACTGTTTTTT. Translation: CASRSTRATNEKLFF.